What follows describes a single T cell receptor (beta chain). Antigen: not known. TCRdb's copy holds only in-frame clones and misses some; the assay was immunoSEQ multiplex PCR. Of over a million clones listed, roughly 96% were seen once; the top ten hold approximately 1.1%. Both subsets, CD45RA+ naive and CD45RA-negative memory, were split from the CD4+ cells. This specimen belongs to a study of shared clonotypes between healthy human individuals. The CDR3 is made up of 11 amino acids. CDR1 is MDHEN, CDR2 SYDVKM, per germline. V was pared by 8 bases and J by 4 bases, with 6 bases between. Study observations and caveats: Only a few donors were included, so the genetic and exposure-history diversity represented was limited. Specimens sampled were limited to blood, with tissue repertoires likely differing. Rarefaction analysis demonstrated incomplete sorted-subset sequencing notwithstanding large depth.

The chain couples TRBV28 to TRBJ2-1, with D unresolved. Sequenced: naive CD4+ T cells sorted from blood. Documented subset: CD45RA+ positively selected. This receptor was identified in a man under 40 in good health. CDR3 coding DNA: TGTGCCAGCGTAGATTACAATGAGCAGTTCTTC. It codes for CASVDYNEQFF.